The 5 T cell receptor beta chains below come from one sample, sequenced in a study of metastatic and nonmetastatic thyroid tumors. Among the patients, none had received any treatment before thyroid surgery. TCRdb ran MiXCR on the PCR reads. This sample yields roughly 42,000 clones, of which approximately 17% are seen a single time; about 13% belongs to the top ten. What was sequenced was tumor tissue. These receptors were taken from a female donor with papillary thyroid cancer or a benign thyroid nodule (not recorded which). Some clones in this sample may be carry-over from other donors' samples.

A remark on this clone: A read error is possible here, since a much larger clone lies one base away. Here the CDR3 DNA reads TGCGCCAGCAGCTTGGGACACAGCACAGATACGCAGTATTTT. It encodes CASSLGHSTDTQYF. This chain links TRBV5-1 with TRBJ2-3, with D uncertain. The germline gives CDR1 SGHRS, CDR2 YFSETQ. V gave up 0 bases and J gave up 0 bases, with 5 bases separating them. This CDR3 region has 14 residues.

This clone showed up just a few times. The chain carries TRBV28 and TRBJ1-2; D is undetermined. The CDR3 runs 12 residues. V shed 7 bases and J shed 5 bases, with 11 bases lying between them. Germline CDR1 reads MDHEN; CDR2 reads SYDVKM. This CDR3 reads CASTTPGYGYTF. DNA of the CDR3: TGTGCCAGCACCACCCCTGGGTATGGCTACACCTTC.

This clone has at least ten counts. This sample also contains other DNA sequences that code for the same CDR3. The genes are TRBV9 and TRBJ2-7, with 8 bases matching TRBD2. The CDR3 sequence is 15 residues long. CDR1 SGDLS and CDR2 YYNGEE come from the germline V gene. V shed 5 bases, J shed 2 bases, and the junction held 9 bases outside the gene matches. CDR3 protein: CASSPGVAGPYEQYF. CDR3 DNA: TGTGCCAGCAGTCCTGGGGTAGCGGGGCCCTACGAGCAGTACTTC.

There are many counts of this clone. This chain uses TRBV20-1 with TRBJ1-2; 11 nucleotides agree with TRBD1. Germline V gene lookup returns CDR1 DFQATT and CDR2 SNEGSKA (reference sequence). The junction had 6 bases not matched to a gene; V was cut back by 3 bases and J by 6 bases. The CDR3 is 14 amino acids. Here the CDR3 reads CSARGTGGTHGYTF. The CDR3 region has the DNA TGCAGTGCTAGGGGGACAGGGGGAACGCATGGCTACACCTTC.

Note on this clone: A much bigger clone sits one base away, suggesting this may be a read error. J is TRBJ2-3 and V is TRBV11-1; D is uncertain. This CDR3 comprises 15 residues. V was shortened by 5 bases and J by 4 bases, with 16 bases between the two germline ends. Looked up from germline, CDR1 is SGHAT and CDR2 is FQDESV (reference sequence). CDR3 coding DNA: TGTGCCAGCAGCCCCCCTTTAGTAGGCCCAGATACGCAGTATTTT. It specifies CASSPPLVGPDTQYF.